This T cell receptor beta chain appears in the sequencing data of a study of cytomegalovirus exposure and HLA in healthy donors. Notes on this clone: The antigen remains undetermined. A read error may produce the germline difference seen at one junction end.

The CDR3 runs to 12 residues. Germline CDR1 reads MNHEY; CDR2 reads SMNVEV (reference sequence). General study findings and limits: Certain sequence variants were highly shared and formed a cluster, and this cluster was likely a sequencing artifact. Later work associated 17,000 or so TCR beta sequences with HLA alleles at 0.05 false discovery rate. About 87% or about 30% of the time was how often most TCR beta V segments were productive, according to an earlier analysis.

PCR used 60 Vbeta primers and 13 Jbeta primers. Clones were read by immunoSEQ multiplex PCR, and TCRdb kept only the in-frame ones, dropping some. Of approximately 140,000 clones in the sample, roughly 80% were seen once. The receptor was derived from a man aged 35 to 55 in good health and CMV-seropositive. The chain couples TRBV27 to TRBJ1-6, with a weak D call TRBD1 (6 bases). The specimen sequenced was PBMCs. This CDR3 reads CAGSLGGSPLHF. For the CDR3, the DNA is TGTGCCGGCAGTCTAGGGGGTTCACCCCTCCACTTT.